This T cell receptor beta chain was documented in a study of blood T cell repertoires in COVID-19. Study background: COVID-19 samples, acute and convalescent, were from the United States, Italy and Spain.

Per the germline V gene, CDR1 is SGHNT and CDR2 is YYREEE (reference sequence). J lost 2 bases, V lost 3 bases, and 4 bases had no gene match. The CDR3 has 15 amino acids. This clone was recorded once. Authors' analysis steps: Nucleated cell number was recorded as an estimate derived from reference gene primer amplification. TCRdb keeps only in-frame clones here, not all; method: immunoSEQ multiplex PCR. The V and J calls and the clone size are those of that table, but D and trimming were determined from the DNA. Of more than 95,000 clones in the sample, over 75% were seen once. The chain recombines TRBV5-4 with TRBJ2-1; 8 bases are shared with TRBD2. The material sequenced was peripheral blood. The TCR comes from a woman of 80 years or more with acute or convalescent COVID-19. CDR3 DNA: TGTGCCAGCAGCTCGGGGGGGACTCCCTACAATGAGCAGTTCTTC. Its translation is CASSSGGTPYNEQFF.